This note documents a single T cell receptor beta chain sequence. Molecules of cDNA were individually given unique molecular identifiers that were attached to them. TCRdb redid the calling of the 5' RACE reads with MiXCR, one entry per CDR3 protein. The sample records tens of thousands of distinct CDR3 sequences, about 6% being singletons. There are 17 residues in the CDR3. Germline V gives CDR1 LGHDT, CDR2 YNNKEL (reference sequence). Between the trimmed V and J ends, which lost 0 bases and 2 bases, there was a span of 14 bases. This record comes from a study of early T cells in non-severe SARS-CoV-2 infection. Study-wide background: Sequencing was performed on bulk RNA from unsorted whole blood, leaving chains unpaired.

This receptor was taken from an adult who was a healthcare worker with PCR-confirmed SARS-CoV-2 infection or an uninfected control (not recorded which). The material sequenced was whole blood, taken at baseline. The chain employs TRBV3-1 and TRBJ1-5; D remains unclear. CDR3 nucleotides: TGTGCCAGCAGCCAAGACCCCCTGCTGGGCGGCAATCAGCCCCAGCATTTT. This gives the protein CASSQDPLLGGNQPQHF.